The 8 T cell receptor beta chains given below trace back to one sample, sequenced in a study of cytomegalovirus exposure and HLA in healthy donors. PCR employed 60 Vbeta and 13 Jbeta primers. The protocol was immunoSEQ multiplex PCR, while the TCRdb copy is restricted to in-frame clones and leaves out a portion. Among under 150,000 clones listed, approximately 80% were seen once. Specimen: PBMCs. The receptors here all came from a male donor in good health and CMV-seropositive.

A remark on this clone: Other nucleotide sequences in the sample specify the same CDR3. The chain joins TRBV7-3 to TRBJ2-7; tentatively, D is TRBD2 (6 bases). The CDR3 spans 12 residues. The germline gives CDR1 SGHTA, CDR2 FQGTGA. V was shortened by 2 bases and J by 6 bases, with 8 bases between the two germline ends. In DNA, the CDR3 is TGTGCCAGCAGCTTAGGAGGGTCCGAGCAGTACTTC. Translation gives CASSLGGSEQYF.

J is TRBJ1-1 and V is TRBV19, with D tentatively TRBD1 (5 bases). From germline, CDR1 is LNHDA and CDR2 SQIVND (reference sequence). This CDR3 has 18 residues. V was cut by 1 base and J by 3 bases, with 21 bases left in between. CDR3 sequence: CASSIAQGLRGMDTEAFF. Here the CDR3 DNA reads TGTGCCAGTAGTATAGCTCAGGGACTGAGGGGCATGGACACTGAAGCTTTCTTT. Together with reference TRBV19 and TRBJ1-1, the CDR3 gives the full variable domain: DGGITQSPKYLFRKEGQNVTLSCEQNLNHDAMYWYRQDPGQGLRLIYYSQIVNDFQKGDIAEGYSVSREKKESFPLTVTSAQKNPTAFYLCASSIAQGLRGMDTEAFFGQGTRLTVV.

The chain joins TRBV28 to TRBJ1-1, with 8 nucleotides matching TRBD1. J gave up 1 base and V 8 bases, and 9 bases lay outside the gene matches. The CDR3 is 15 residues long. The germline V gene encodes CDR1 MDHEN and CDR2 SYDVKM. The CDR3 DNA sequence: TGTGCCAGCGGTAGACAGGGGCTGGGGAACACTGAAGCTTTCTTT. Protein: CASGRQGLGNTEAFF.

The chain links TRBV28 to TRBJ2-3; 10 bases map to TRBD1. The CDR3 spans 15 residues. Germline V CDR1 and CDR2: MDHEN, SYDVKM. The V and J ends lost 6 bases and 1 base, in that order; junction bases with no gene match: 4. In nucleotides, the CDR3 is TGTGCCAGCAGCCCCGGGACAGGGGGCACAGATACGCAGTATTTT. This codes for CASSPGTGGTDTQYF.

This chain connects TRBV7-2 to TRBJ1-5, with D hard to call. The CDR3 spans 15 residues. Trimming pared 1 base from V and 7 bases from J, leaving 14 bases between. Germline CDR1 reads SGHTA; CDR2 reads FQGNSA. CDR3 amino acids: CASSLEVGRVQPQHF. In DNA form, the CDR3 reads TGTGCCAGCAGCTTAGAGGTCGGCCGGGTGCAGCCCCAGCATTTT.

J is TRBJ2-7 and V is TRBV2; 14 positions match TRBD2. Germline-derived CDR1 and CDR2 are SNHLY and FYNNEI. There are 16 residues in the CDR3. With 6 bases clipped from V and 4 bases from J, the junction kept 8 bases outside the gene matches. CDR3 amino acids: CASSLMTSGRAYEQYF. CDR3 nucleotides: TGTGCCAGCAGCCTTATGACTAGCGGGAGGGCTTACGAGCAGTACTTC.

Notes on this clone: One end of the junction does not line up with germline, which may come from a read error. The chain combines TRBV5-1 with TRBJ2-3; D possibly corresponds to TRBD2 (7 bases). CDR3 length: 15 amino acids. Germline V lookup: CDR1 SGHRS, CDR2 YFSETQ. DNA of the CDR3: TGCGCCAACAGCTTGGGAGGGGGATTAGGAGATACGCAGTATTTT. It codes for CANSLGGGLGDTQYF.

V is TRBV10-1 and J is TRBJ2-5; D gene uncertain. The V gene's germline CDR1 is WNHNN and CDR2 SYGVQD (reference sequence). The CDR3 sequence is 14 residues long. Trimming cost V 7 bases and J 5 bases, with 17 bases left between them. CDR3 in DNA: TGCGCCAGCATCAGAAAGAAGCGAAGGGAGACCCAGTACTTC. This codes for CASIRKKRRETQYF.